This paragraph covers one TCR beta chain sequence. The antigen is undetermined. V was shortened by 6 bases and J by 8 bases, with 19 bases between the two germline ends. This CDR3 region has 14 residues. Germline-derived CDR1 and CDR2 are MDHEN and SYDVKM. Profiled with immunoSEQ multiplex PCR; TCRdb holds only in-frame clones, not every one. The sample contains approximately 130,000 clones, around 83% of which appear only once. These data come from a study of T cell responses to AZD1222 COVID-19 vaccine. Study findings and constraints: White British people made up most donors, females outnumbered males, and clonal diversity was possibly underestimated. Spike was spanned by vaccine-associated CD4 TCRs, with dominance at 160-218 and 743-854. There were repertoire samples only from the period after the peak T cell response.

The receptor comes from an adult who received the AZD1222 COVID-19 vaccine. The genes are TRBV28 and TRBJ1-2, with D possibly matching TRBD1 (6 bases). This sample comprised peripheral blood, obtained 28 days after the second AZD1222 dose. The CDR3 DNA is TGTGCCAGCAGGGGAACAGGGTCTGGGGGCGGCTACACCTTC. This sequence encodes CASRGTGSGGGYTF.